This is a list of T cell receptor beta chains from one sample in a study of graft-versus-host responses after intestinal transplantation. Clones were sequenced by immunoSEQ multiplex PCR, and TCRdb holds only the in-frame ones, with some missing. The data hold some 120,000 clones, with around 94% observed a single time. These receptors lack a known antigen. The sequenced sample was unstimulated CD8+ T cells sorted from spleen or lymph node cells, obtained before transplant. These receptors originate from a human donor who was the organ donor for an intestinal transplant. CDR3s leave out the opening cysteine and the closing phenylalanine or tryptophan. D genes are given only for firm matches.

CDR3aa | j_gene | d_gene | v_gene
ASSRTPGGTYGYT | TRBJ1-2 | . | TRBV28
ASSLWLAGPNEQF | TRBJ2-1 | TRBD2 | TRBV27
ASSHGTGGTDTQY | TRBJ2-3 | TRBD1 | TRBV5-6
ASSQEGPWGEQF | TRBJ2-1 | . | TRBV4-1
ASTGQLDYGYT | TRBJ1-2 | . | TRBV19
ASSLGLAVVNEQY | TRBJ2-7 | TRBD2 | TRBV27
ASSVDGGYEQY | TRBJ2-7 | . | TRBV27
ASSLGAKNEQF | TRBJ2-1 | . | TRBV7-2
ASRPTGDLYNEQF | TRBJ2-1 | . | TRBV27
ASSFGGINQPQH | TRBJ1-5 | . | TRBV27
ASIGQGRNYGYT | TRBJ1-2 | . | TRBV19
ASSYGTGGAGTEAF | TRBJ1-1 | TRBD1 | TRBV6-5
SVPVAAPYNEQF | TRBJ2-1 | . | TRBV29-1
ASSQTGGGEQY | TRBJ2-7 | TRBD2 | TRBV4-3
ASSLVGDRYYGYT | TRBJ1-2 | TRBD1 | TRBV13
ASGLAGLGQF | TRBJ2-1 | TRBD2 | TRBV11-2
ASARDRGFLTSSDTQY | TRBJ2-3 | TRBD1 | TRBV7-9
ASSFRGLQNYEQY | TRBJ2-7 | . | TRBV5-5
ASSEYGTSSYEQY | TRBJ2-7 | TRBD2 | TRBV2
ATSTLPGVSAPNYGYT | TRBJ1-2 | . | TRBV15
ASSVSREDEKLF | TRBJ1-4 | . | TRBV25-1
ASSLDSTEAF | TRBJ1-1 | . | TRBV5-4
ASSLYAAGPTYEQY | . | . | TRBV27
ASGLAGGGETQY | TRBJ2-5 | TRBD2 | TRBV6-5
SVLGTSGITPYEQY | TRBJ2-7 | TRBD2 | TRBV29-1
ASSPGTSGSTDTQY | TRBJ2-3 | TRBD2 | TRBV13
AISPGTDGGETQY | TRBJ2-5 | TRBD1 | TRBV10-3
SGGEATDTQY | TRBJ2-3 | . | TRBV29-1
ASRGWGARSQETQY | TRBJ2-5 | . | TRBV27
ASSPKASPNYEQY | . | . | TRBV9
ASSSGRAGEKLF | TRBJ1-4 | . | TRBV7-9
ASSTPDPLEQY | TRBJ2-7 | . | TRBV28
ASSSPPREISPTSPPDTQY | TRBJ2-3 | . | TRBV28
ASSLGQGYSNQPQH | TRBJ1-5 | TRBD1 | TRBV7-8
ASSSRLAGGQWQF | TRBJ2-1 | TRBD2 | TRBV7-2
ASSLGLEGAGYIQY | TRBJ2-4 | TRBD1 | TRBV7-9
AIANTPYNEQF | TRBJ2-1 | . | TRBV10-3
ASLYPQGPLAPLH | TRBJ1-6 | . | TRBV23-1
ASSPVGTKNEQF | TRBJ2-1 | . | TRBV4-1
ASSILDRGGQETQY | TRBJ2-5 | TRBD1 | TRBV7-9
ASRPWGTERDTEAF | TRBJ1-1 | . | TRBV5-1
ASSPAARCEQY | TRBJ2-7 | . | TRBV7-9
ASSFFSGSNEQF | TRBJ2-1 | TRBD2 | TRBV7-9
ASSSGFSYNEQF | TRBJ2-1 | . | TRBV19
ASSFTGAASYEQY | TRBJ2-7 | . | TRBV5-1
ASSIDRAGDEAF | TRBJ1-1 | . | TRBV19
ASSVQMGYSYEQY | TRBJ2-7 | . | TRBV19
ASSRDSFYNEQF | TRBJ2-1 | TRBD1 | TRBV28
ASSEHGGASTGELF | TRBJ2-2 | . | TRBV2
SVTGAHSYEQY | TRBJ2-7 | TRBD1 | TRBV29-1
ASSVGRGPYEQY | TRBJ2-7 | . | TRBV9
ASSPELGAPTEQF | TRBJ2-1 | . | TRBV4-2